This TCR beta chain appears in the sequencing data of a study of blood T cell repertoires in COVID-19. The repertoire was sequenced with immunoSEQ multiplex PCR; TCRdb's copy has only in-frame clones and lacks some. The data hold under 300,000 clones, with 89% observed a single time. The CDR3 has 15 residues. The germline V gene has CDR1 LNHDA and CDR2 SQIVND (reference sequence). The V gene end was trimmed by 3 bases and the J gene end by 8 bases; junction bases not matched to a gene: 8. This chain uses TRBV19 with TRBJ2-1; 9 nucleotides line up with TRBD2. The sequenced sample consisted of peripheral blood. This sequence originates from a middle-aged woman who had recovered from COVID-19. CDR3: CASSMQPLAGHEQFF. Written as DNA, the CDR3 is TGTGCCAGTAGTATGCAGCCCCTAGCGGGACATGAGCAGTTCTTC.